These 5 T cell receptor beta chains originate from one sample sequenced in a study of OX40 agonist ivuxolimab in advanced cancers. Profiled with immunoSEQ multiplex PCR; TCRdb holds only in-frame clones, not every one. The table shows tens of thousands of clones, with around 78% occurring only once. The sample was CD4+ or CD8+ T cells sorted from blood, taken in a trial of the OX40 agonist ivuxolimab. The receptor set was obtained from an adult with an advanced solid tumor such as melanoma, head and neck, liver or kidney cancer.

In regard to this clone: One end of the junction varies from germline; a read error may be responsible. The chain has TRBV5-4 and TRBJ2-7; 9 nucleotides line up with TRBD1. The CDR3 is made up of 15 amino acids. The V gene's germline CDR1 is SGHNT and CDR2 YYREEE (reference sequence). The CDR3: CASSSTGTGLIGNNF. The CDR3 DNA follows: TGTGCCAGCAGCTCTACCGGGACAGGGTTGATCGGGAACAACTTC.

V is TRBV6-1 and J is TRBJ2-2, with D perhaps TRBD1 or TRBD2 (5 bases each). Germline CDR1 MNHNS, CDR2 SASEGT. CDR3 length equals 15 residues. V was clipped by 11 bases and J by 6 bases, with 22 bases between them. The CDR3 DNA reads as TGTGCCGCGCCCCCCGAGGGGTATCTTGCCGGGGAGCTGTTTTTT. This codes for CAAPPEGYLAGELFF.

V and J are TRBV19 and TRBJ1-2, with TRBD1 as a possible D gene (6 bases). The germline V gene encodes CDR1 LNHDA and CDR2 SQIVND (reference sequence). V gave up 7 bases and J gave up 6 bases, with 15 bases separating them. The CDR3 sequence is 13 residues long. CDR3 nucleotide sequence: TGTGCCAGTAACCTCAGGGGATTCGATGGCTACACCTTC. Amino acid sequence: CASNLRGFDGYTF.

This chain uses TRBV14 with TRBJ2-1; possibly TRBD2 for D (5 bases). The CDR3 is made up of 16 amino acids. V was shortened by 0 bases and J by 2 bases, with 11 bases between the two germline ends. Germline V gene lookup returns CDR1 SGHDN and CDR2 FVKESK. CDR3 DNA sequence: TGTGCCAGCAGCCAAGATGGCGGGCCTACCTACAATGAGCAGTTCTTC. It encodes CASSQDGGPTYNEQFF.

The chain links TRBV29-1 to TRBJ1-2; 7 bases are a match to TRBD1. Trimming at V came to 4 bases and at J to 8 bases, leaving 4 bases not matched to a gene. The germline gives CDR1 SQVTM, CDR2 ANQGSEA. This CDR3 is built from 11 residues. CDR3 sequence reads: CSVGGGGGYTF. The CDR3 DNA follows: TGCAGCGTTGGCGGAGGGGGCGGCTACACCTTC.